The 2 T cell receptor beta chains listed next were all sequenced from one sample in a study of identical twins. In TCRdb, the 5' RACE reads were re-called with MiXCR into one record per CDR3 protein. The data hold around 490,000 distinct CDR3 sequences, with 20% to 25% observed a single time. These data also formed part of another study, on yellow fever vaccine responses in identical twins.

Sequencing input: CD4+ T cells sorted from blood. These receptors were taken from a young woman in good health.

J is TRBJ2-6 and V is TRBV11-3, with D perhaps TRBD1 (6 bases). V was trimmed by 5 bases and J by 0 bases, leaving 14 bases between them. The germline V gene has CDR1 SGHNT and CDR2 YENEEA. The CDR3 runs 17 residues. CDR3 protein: CASSMPQGSSGANVLTF. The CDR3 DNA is TGTGCCAGCAGCATGCCTCAGGGGAGCTCTGGGGCCAACGTCCTGACTTTC.

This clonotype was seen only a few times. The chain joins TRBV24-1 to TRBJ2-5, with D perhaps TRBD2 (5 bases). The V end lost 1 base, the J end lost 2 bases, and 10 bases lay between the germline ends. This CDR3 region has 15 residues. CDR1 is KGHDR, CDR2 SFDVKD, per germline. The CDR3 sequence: CATSDFFGVQETQYF. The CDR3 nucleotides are TGTGCCACCAGTGATTTCTTCGGGGTACAAGAGACCCAGTACTTC.